This T cell receptor (beta chain) was recorded in a study of blood T cell repertoires in COVID-19. Study context: Sites in the United States, Italy and Spain provided acute and convalescent COVID-19 samples. T cells, B-cell-depleted T cells, or PBMCs supplied cDNA or gDNA.

The V end lost 4 bases, the J end lost 6 bases, and 10 bases lay between the germline ends. The CDR3 sequence is 13 residues long. In the original workflow: Cell counts per sample came from amplifying reference gene primers. Produced via immunoSEQ multiplex PCR; TCRdb's table is partial and in-frame only. V, J and clone size reflect that table, while D and trimming were determined from the DNA. The profile covers around 120,000 clones, with just under 80% appearing a single time and around 25% taken by the ten largest. This chain connects TRBV23-1 to TRBJ1-5; no clear D. TRBV23-1 falls under the ORF class, with uncertain function. The sequence was obtained from a human donor in a cohort sampled during active COVID-19. The sample was peripheral blood. The CDR3 sequence is CASSPHAAQPQHF. CDR3 bases: TGCGCCAGCAGTCCCCACGCGGCTCAGCCCCAGCATTTT.